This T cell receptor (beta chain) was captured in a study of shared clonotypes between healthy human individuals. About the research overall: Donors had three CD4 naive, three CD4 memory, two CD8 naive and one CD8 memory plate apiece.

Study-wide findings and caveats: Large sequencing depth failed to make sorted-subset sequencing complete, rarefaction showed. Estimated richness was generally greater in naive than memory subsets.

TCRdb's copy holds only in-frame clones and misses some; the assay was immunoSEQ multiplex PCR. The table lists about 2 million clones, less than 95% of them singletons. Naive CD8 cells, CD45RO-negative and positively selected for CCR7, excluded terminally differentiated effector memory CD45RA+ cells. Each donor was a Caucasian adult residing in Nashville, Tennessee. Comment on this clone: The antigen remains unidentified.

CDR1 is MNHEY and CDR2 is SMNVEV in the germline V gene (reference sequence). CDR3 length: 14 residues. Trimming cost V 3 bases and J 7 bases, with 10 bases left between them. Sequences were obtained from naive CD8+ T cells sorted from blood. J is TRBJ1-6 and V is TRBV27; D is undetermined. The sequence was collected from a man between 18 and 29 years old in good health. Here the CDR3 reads CASSFRQTNSPLHF. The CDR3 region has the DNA TGTGCCAGCAGTTTCCGCCAGACCAATTCACCCCTCCACTTT.